Presented here are 22 T cell receptor beta chains from one specimen sequenced in a study of beta chain features in type 1 diabetes (dated by TCRdb to 2016 to 2018). The library relied on the immunoSEQ multiplex PCR assay. The entire amount of isolated RNA was reverse transcribed using the High Capacity cDNA Reverse Transcription Kit, so the sequenced TCRB transcripts were expressed ones. TCRdb's version of the immuneACCESS table is confined to in-frame rearrangements and falls short of the full clone set. An unresolved V gene accounts for under half of the shortfall where checked; the remainder is of unknown origin. Counted in this sample were 160,000 or so clones; 11% of them appeared once. Roughly 1.9% of the sample rests with the top ten. The sample consisted of central memory CD4+ T cells from blood. The source is a young man in good health.

The J gene is TRBJ2-2, the V gene TRBV10-2; perhaps TRBD1 as D (5 bases). This CDR3 region has 14 residues. Germline V gene sequence: CDR1 WSHSY, CDR2 SAAADI. Trimming cost V 2 bases and J 5 bases, with 9 bases left between them. CDR3 nucleotides: TGCGCCAGCAGTGAGGGCAGGGTAACCGGGGAGCTGTTTTTT. Residues: CASSEGRVTGELFF.

The rearrangement links TRBV18 to TRBJ2-1, with TRBD2 identical over 13 bases. CDR3 length: 17 amino acids. V was pared by 2 bases and J by 6 bases, with 7 bases of the junction left unmatched. CDR1 KGHSH and CDR2 LQKENI come from the germline V gene. In nucleotides, the CDR3 is TGTGCCAGCTCACCATCCCCCGGGACTAGCGGGATCAATGAGCAGTTCTTC. Protein sequence: CASSPSPGTSGINEQFF. Using reference TRBV18 and TRBJ2-1 for the parts outside the CDR3, the full variable domain is NAGVMQNPRHLVRRRGQEARLRCSPMKGHSHVYWYRQLPEEGLKFMVYLQKENIIDESGMPKERFSAEFPKEGPSILRIQQVVRGDSAAYFCASSPSPGTSGINEQFFGPGTRLTVL.

Only a few counts were recorded for this clone. This chain connects TRBV30 to TRBJ1-5, with D possibly matching TRBD1 (6 bases). CDR1 is GTSNPN and CDR2 is SVGIG in the germline V gene (reference sequence). The CDR3 loop spans 14 amino acids. With 6 bases removed from V and 3 bases from J, the gap between germline ends came to 15 bases. This CDR3 is CACRTGKSNQPQHF. The CDR3 DNA follows: TGTGCCTGTAGAACAGGGAAGTCCAATCAGCCCCAGCATTTT.

In regard to this clone: In the same sample, other DNA sequences code for this CDR3. V is TRBV7-9 and J is TRBJ2-5, with D tentatively TRBD2 (6 bases). Germline V lookup: CDR1 SEHNR, CDR2 FQNEAQ (reference sequence). The V end lost 2 bases, the J end lost 5 bases, and 12 bases lay between the germline ends. CDR3 length: 14 residues. The CDR3 coding sequence is TGTGCCAGCAGCTTAACCCAGCGGGCGGAGACCCAGTACTTC. It yields the protein CASSLTQRAETQYF.

The rearrangement joins TRBV9 to TRBJ2-3; TRBD2 agrees at 7 bases. The CDR3 length is 14 residues. V shed 4 bases, J shed 5 bases, and the junction held 7 bases outside the gene matches. Germline assignment: CDR1 SGDLS and CDR2 YYNGEE. The CDR3 loop reads CASSRSGEGDTQYF. The CDR3 nucleotides read TGTGCCAGCAGCAGAAGCGGGGAAGGAGATACGCAGTATTTT.

This clone was picked up a small number of times. The DNA of the CDR3 is TGTGCCAGCAGCTCCCGGGACAGGGTGAATGAGCAGTTCTTC. Translated, it gives CASSSRDRVNEQFF. J is TRBJ2-1 and V is TRBV5-6; 9 positions match TRBD1. In germline, CDR1 is SGHDT, CDR2 YYEEEE. The CDR3 runs to 14 residues. Trimming cost V 3 bases and J 7 bases; bases outside gene matches: 5.

The chain's CDR3 is CASSQAGGGADTQYF. DNA of the CDR3: TGTGCCAGCAGCCAAGCCGGGGGAGGAGCAGATACGCAGTATTTT. The genes are TRBV4-2 and TRBJ2-3, with D perhaps matching TRBD2 (6 bases). The CDR3 is 15 residues long. CDR1 LGHNA and CDR2 YNFKEQ come from the germline V gene. Trimming removed 1 base at V and 4 bases at J, with 12 bases between.

The chain is built from TRBV29-1 and TRBJ2-7; D is possibly TRBD1 (5 bases). With 0 bases removed from V and 3 bases from J, the gap between germline ends came to 9 bases. Germline V lookup: CDR1 SQVTM, CDR2 ANQGSEA. The CDR3 covers 13 residues. The DNA for the CDR3 is TGCAGCGTTGAAGAACTCCAGGGCTACGAGCAGTACTTC. Translating gives CSVEELQGYEQYF.

The chain is built from TRBV7-2 and TRBJ2-7; no clear D. The CDR3 contains 14 residues. CDR1 is SGHTA and CDR2 is FQGNSA in the germline V gene. Trimming removed 0 bases from V and 6 bases from J, with 12 bases in between. CDR3 protein: CASSLAVGSGEQYF. DNA for the CDR3: TGTGCCAGCAGCTTAGCAGTGGGGTCCGGCGAGCAGTACTTC.

This clone turned up a few times. The J gene is TRBJ1-2, the V gene TRBV20-1; D call uncertain. The CDR3 is 11 amino acids. Trimming stripped 3 bases from V and 3 bases from J, with 5 bases between. Germline-derived CDR1 and CDR2 are DFQATT and SNEGSKA (reference sequence). The CDR3: CSARRDYGYTF. CDR3 coding DNA: TGCAGTGCTAGGAGGGACTATGGCTACACCTTC.

Only a few counts were recorded for this clone. At the DNA level, this CDR3 is encoded by other sequences in the same sample as well. The CDR3 sequence is CSVLTGQDQPQHF. The DNA for the CDR3 is TGCAGCGTGCTTACAGGGCAAGATCAGCCCCAGCATTTT. This rearrangement joins TRBV29-1 to TRBJ1-5, with a tentative D call TRBD1 (6 bases). This CDR3 has 13 residues. Trimming took off 6 bases at V and 5 bases at J, with 14 bases between the two ends. Germline CDR1 SQVTM, CDR2 ANQGSEA.

This clone was detected only a few times. The V gene is TRBV29-1, the J gene TRBJ2-7; 7 nucleotides match TRBD1. The trim removed 7 bases at V and 2 bases at J, leaving 5 bases unmatched. The CDR3 sequence is 12 residues long. Germline CDR1 and CDR2: SQVTM and ANQGSEA. The CDR3 spells CSATDRAYEQYF. In nucleotides, the CDR3 is TGCAGCGCAACTGACAGGGCCTACGAGCAGTACTTC.

This clone was seen only a few times. The genes are TRBV6-6 and TRBJ1-2, with TRBD1 matching 9 bases. Germline-derived CDR1 and CDR2 are MNHNY and SVGAGI (reference sequence). V lost 6 bases, J lost 4 bases, and 6 bases stayed unmatched. The CDR3 consists of 14 residues. The CDR3 bases are TGTGCCAGCAGCAAAACAGGGGGCGGCTATGGCTACACCTTC. Its protein is CASSKTGGGYGYTF.

The rearrangement joins TRBV19 to TRBJ2-1; 9 bases align to TRBD1. Unmatched junction bases numbered 7, after V lost 7 bases and J lost 0 bases. Germline V gene data show CDR1 as LNHDA and CDR2 as SQIVND (reference sequence). The CDR3 loop spans 16 amino acids. CDR3 nucleotide sequence: TGTGCCAGTACCCTTGGGACAGGGAGCTCCTACAATGAGCAGTTCTTC. Protein: CASTLGTGSSYNEQFF. The full variable domain, rest sourced from reference TRBV19 and TRBJ2-1, is DGGITQSPKYLFRKEGQNVTLSCEQNLNHDAMYWYRQDPGQGLRLIYYSQIVNDFQKGDIAEGYSVSREKKESFPLTVTSAQKNPTAFYLCASTLGTGSSYNEQFFGPGTRLTVL.

This clone was picked up many times. J is TRBJ2-6 and V is TRBV7-2; perhaps TRBD2 as D (5 bases). Trimming took off 5 bases at V and 2 bases at J, with 13 bases between the two ends. The CDR3 length is 16 residues. Germline CDR1 is SGHTA and CDR2 is FQGNSA. The CDR3 reads CASSPRAVTGANVLTF. CDR3 in DNA: TGTGCCAGCAGCCCGAGGGCCGTTACTGGGGCCAACGTCCTGACTTTC.

The table lists this clone with a few counts. The chain uses TRBV28 and TRBJ2-1; D might be TRBD2 (6 bases). V lost 7 bases and J lost 8, with 9 bases in between. Germline V gene sequence: CDR1 MDHEN, CDR2 SYDVKM. CDR3 length equals 11 residues. CDR3 coding DNA: TGTGCCAGCAATGGGGGGTATGAGCAGTTCTTC. It yields the protein CASNGGYEQFF.

V gene TRBV5-4 combines with J gene TRBJ1-1; no reliable D call. The CDR3 is made up of 14 amino acids. Germline values: CDR1 SGHNT, CDR2 YYREEE (reference sequence). Trimming took off 2 bases at V and 4 bases at J, with 12 bases between the two ends. For the CDR3, the DNA is TGTGCCAGCAGCTTTGGCGTGGTGAGCACTGAAGCTTTCTTT. The encoded protein is CASSFGVVSTEAFF.

This rearrangement joins TRBV29-1 to TRBJ2-1; D might be TRBD1 (5 bases). The V end lost 7 bases, the J end lost 8 bases, and 21 bases lay between the germline ends. The CDR3 has 14 residues. From germline, CDR1 is SQVTM and CDR2 ANQGSEA. The chain's CDR3 is CSAILLRGSDEQFF. The CDR3 DNA follows: TGCAGCGCAATTTTACTAAGGGGTTCTGATGAGCAGTTCTTC.

There are a few counts of this clone. This rearrangement joins TRBV27 to TRBJ2-1; no reliable D call. CDR3 size: 11 residues. The V end was cut by 7 bases, the J end by 7 bases, with 8 bases between. Germline V lookup: CDR1 MNHEY, CDR2 SMNVEV (reference sequence). CDR3 bases: TGTGCCAGCACCCGATTTAATGAGCAGTTCTTC. It specifies CASTRFNEQFF.

The chain uses TRBV28 and TRBJ2-7; 8 bases are a match to TRBD1. CDR3 size: 14 residues. V lost 7 bases and J lost 6; bases outside the gene matches: 11. Looked up from germline, CDR1 is MDHEN and CDR2 is SYDVKM. CDR3 loop: CASTGQGIVVEQYF. CDR3 DNA sequence: TGTGCCAGCACCGGACAGGGAATAGTGGTCGAGCAGTACTTC.

This clone was seen once. The germline gene is not matched at one end of the junction; a read error may be the cause. As DNA, the CDR3 is TGTGCCAGCTCTCCACCAGTAGTCAGAGATACGCAGTATTTT. Protein product: CASSPPVVRDTQYF. This chain links TRBV18 with TRBJ2-3; no reliable D call. The CDR3 has 14 amino acids. Per the germline V gene, CDR1 is KGHSH and CDR2 is LQKENI.

The gene calls are TRBV7-2 and TRBJ2-7; tentatively, D is TRBD1 (6 bases). The CDR3 runs 16 residues. The V gene lost 5 bases and the J gene lost 2 bases, with 19 bases spanning the gap. CDR1 SGHTA and CDR2 FQGNSA come from the germline V gene. CDR3 in amino acids: CASSRPLTGPPYEQYF. In nucleotides, the CDR3 is TGTGCCAGCAGCCGACCCTTGACAGGCCCGCCCTACGAGCAGTACTTC.